The subject of this entry is one TCR beta chain. Source material for naive CD8 libraries was about 19,000 to 1,000,000 sorted cells, with 10%, 30% or 50% RNA. For naive CD8 T cells, sorting used the CD8+CD4-CCR7+CD45RA+ phenotype. This sample stems from a study of molecular identifiers for immune sequencing clone quantification. On the study more broadly: RNA from approximately 20,000 or 98,000 naive CD8 cells was split five ways in replicates, with four sequenced.

TCRdb itself ran the PCR reads through MiXCR, one entry per CDR3 protein. In the table there are over 550,000 distinct CDR3 sequences, about 25% of which are singletons. From germline, CDR1 is MDHEN and CDR2 SYDVKM. Trimming took 10 bases from V and 9 from J; bases not matched to a gene: 3. The CDR3 is 12 amino acids. The receptor was isolated from a human donor in good health. Some libraries in this study had Jurkat cell RNA spiked in. The chain recombines TRBV28 with TRBJ1-6; 10 bases map to TRBD1. The specimen was naive CD8+ T cells from blood, with Jurkat cell RNA spiked in. Stated subset: FACS-sorted CD8+CD4-CCR7+CD45RA+ naive T cells. The CDR3 protein is CANGQGGSPLHF. The CDR3, as DNA: TGTGCCAACGGACAGGGGGGTTCACCCCTCCACTTT.